This T cell receptor beta chain comes out of a study of cytomegalovirus exposure and HLA in healthy donors. Study results and caveats: As was reported, the HLA-A and HLA-B alleles of most subjects were accurately predicted from TCR beta sequences. As confirmed in vitro, a few CMV-associated chains were specific for CMV antigens.

This clone was counted between two and nine times. Antigen unknown. Trimming removed 2 bases from V and 0 bases from J, with 8 bases in between. The CDR3 is 15 amino acids. Germline V gene sequence: CDR1 WSHSY, CDR2 SAAADI. Use of 60 Vbeta and 13 Jbeta primers characterized the PCR. TCRdb's copy holds only in-frame clones and misses some; the assay was immunoSEQ multiplex PCR. Here the sample spans 160,000 or so clones, 60% to 80% being singletons. This TCR came from a man in his late teens or twenties in good health and CMV-seropositive. Sequencing input: PBMCs. The V and J genes are TRBV10-2 and TRBJ1-5, with a weak D call TRBD1 (5 bases). The CDR3 loop is CASSEAGHSNQPQHF. DNA for the CDR3: TGCGCCAGCAGTGAGGCAGGGCATAGCAATCAGCCCCAGCATTTT.